This entry lists 20 T cell receptor beta chains sequenced from one sample in a study of monozygotic twins with inflammatory bowel disease. Using the 5' RACE reads, TCRdb records one entry per CDR3 protein without DNA. The listing contains over 150,000 distinct CDR3 sequences. The specimen sequenced was blood. These receptors were taken from a human donor with ulcerative colitis or Crohn's disease, or a healthy co-twin of an affected twin (not recorded which).

The rearrangement links TRBV6-4 to TRBJ2-3. The germline gives CDR1 MRHNA, CDR2 SNTAGT. The CDR3 consists of 14 residues. This CDR3 is CASSVGSYTDTQYF.

The chain uses TRBV5-1 and TRBJ2-6. In germline, CDR1 is SGHRS, CDR2 YFSETQ. This CDR3 has 16 residues. CDR3: CASSPNGLSGANVLTF. Supplemented by reference TRBV5-1 and TRBJ2-6, the full variable domain reads KAGVTQTPRYLIKTRGQQVTLSCSPISGHRSVSWYQQTPGQGLQFLFEYFSETQRNKGNFPGRFSGRQFSNSRSEMNVSTLELGDSALYLCASSPNGLSGANVLTFGAGSRLTVL.

The chain couples TRBV20-1 to TRBJ2-2; TCRdb proposes TRBD2, but this gene call is untestable without DNA. The CDR3 has 17 amino acids. CDR1 is DFQATT, CDR2 SNEGSKA, per germline (reference sequence). CDR3 loop: CSARDPGGRTNTGELFF.

The V and J genes are TRBV9 and TRBJ2-7; the D call of TRBD2 rests on TCRdb alone, since no DNA is present to check it. The CDR3 totals 14 residues. Germline values: CDR1 SGDLS, CDR2 YYNGEE. The chain's CDR3 is CASSVAGDGYEQYF.

The chain joins TRBV20-1 to TRBJ2-3; TCRdb calls TRBD2, which cannot be checked without DNA. CDR1 is DFQATT, CDR2 SNEGSKA, per germline (reference sequence). This CDR3 has 15 amino acids. The CDR3 loop reads CSATSPRTSTDTQYF.

V is TRBV20-1 and J is TRBJ2-7; the TCRdb call, TRBD2, lacks DNA for checking. The CDR3 loop spans 15 amino acids. Germline loops: CDR1 DFQATT, CDR2 SNEGSKA (reference sequence). CDR3 sequence reads: CSARYLGLAGDFIIF.

This chain links TRBV28 with TRBJ2-7; TCRdb's D call of TRBD2 is untestable without DNA. Germline values: CDR1 MDHEN, CDR2 SYDVKM. CDR3 length: 17 residues. CDR3 sequence: CASSLGVRGGNSYEQYF. Full variable domain (rest looked up from reference TRBV28 and TRBJ2-7): DVKVTQSSRYLVKRTGEKVFLECVQDMDHENMFWYRQDPGLGLRLIYFSYDVKMKEKGDIPEGYSVSREKKERFSLILESASTNQTSMYLCASSLGVRGGNSYEQYFGPGTRLTVT.

J is TRBJ2-7 and V is TRBV20-1; TCRdb picks TRBD1, but there is no DNA to check that call. Germline CDR1 reads DFQATT; CDR2 reads SNEGSKA (reference sequence). This CDR3 contains 14 residues. CDR3 region: CSARDFQGSYEQYF.

J is TRBJ1-1 and V is TRBV5-1; there is no DNA to check the TCRdb D call of TRBD1. The CDR3 totals 14 residues. Germline V gives CDR1 SGHRS, CDR2 YFSETQ. The CDR3 is CASSLAAMRDEAFF.

The chain combines TRBV20-1 with TRBJ2-7; TCRdb lists TRBD2, though no DNA is available to test this call. The germline CDR1 and CDR2 sequences are DFQATT and SNEGSKA (reference sequence). The CDR3 is made up of 13 amino acids. CDR3 in amino acids: CSARLAPSYEQYF.

The chain couples TRBV15 to TRBJ2-1; the TCRdb D gene call, TRBD2, has no DNA to confirm it. The CDR3 sequence is 16 residues long. Germline CDR1 and CDR2: LNHNV and YYDKDF (reference sequence). CDR3 region: CATSRDRSAPGNEQFF. The full variable domain, rest sourced from reference TRBV15 and TRBJ2-1, is DAMVIQNPRYQVTQFGKPVTLSCSQTLNHNVMYWYQQKSSQAPKLLFHYYDKDFNNEADTPDNFQSRRPNTSFCFLDIRSPGLGDTAMYLCATSRDRSAPGNEQFFGPGTRLTVL.

This chain uses TRBV6-1 with TRBJ2-2; TCRdb proposes TRBD2, but this gene call is untestable without DNA. The germline CDR1 and CDR2 sequences are MNHNS and SASEGT. The CDR3 runs 17 residues. CDR3 sequence: CASTNLAGWRATGELFF.

The chain carries TRBV28 and TRBJ1-3; TCRdb names TRBD1, which stays unverified in the absence of DNA. This CDR3 contains 17 residues. The germline V gene has CDR1 MDHEN and CDR2 SYDVKM. The CDR3 spells CASSTFWTGGGGNTIYF.

This rearrangement joins TRBV12-3 or TRBV12-4 to TRBJ1-6; the D call from TCRdb, TRBD1, cannot be confirmed without DNA. The CDR3 loop spans 15 amino acids. CDR3 sequence: CASSSTGSYNSPLHF.

V gene TRBV25-1 combines with J gene TRBJ2-2; checking the TCRdb D call of TRBD1 is not possible without DNA. CDR1 and CDR2 (germline): MGHDK, SYGVNS. This CDR3 region has 14 residues. The CDR3 is CASNRGQWTGELFF.

This sequence joins TRBV2 and TRBJ2-3. The CDR3 totals 11 residues. The germline gives CDR1 SNHLY, CDR2 FYNNEI. CDR3 sequence: CASSVIDTQYF.

The chain uses TRBV7-2 and TRBJ1-6; the D call of TRBD1 rests on TCRdb alone, since no DNA is present to check it. The CDR3 extends over 13 amino acids. Germline V gene sequence: CDR1 SGHTA, CDR2 FQGNSA. Here the CDR3 reads CASSRQGRSPLHF.

This chain uses TRBV30 with TRBJ2-1; no DNA is available, so the TRBD1 call from TCRdb remains unchecked. CDR3 length: 13 amino acids. Germline values: CDR1 GTSNPN, CDR2 SVGIG (reference sequence). The CDR3 loop is CAWDRLNYNEQFF.

V and J are TRBV20-1 and TRBJ2-3; TCRdb designates TRBD1, a call that cannot be tested without DNA. CDR3 size: 15 residues. Germline V CDR1 and CDR2: DFQATT, SNEGSKA (reference sequence). The CDR3 loop reads CSASSRGAGTDTQYF.

The chain carries TRBV12-3 or TRBV12-4 and TRBJ1-2; TCRdb designates TRBD1, a call that cannot be tested without DNA. The CDR3 is 13 amino acids. The CDR3: CASSLGDVGGYTF.